Here is one T cell receptor (beta chain) with its context. Its cognate antigen is unknown. The source of the sample is a study of T cell responses to AZD1222 COVID-19 vaccine. V lost 5 bases to trimming and J lost 0 bases, with 5 bases between them. The CDR3 runs to 12 residues. Germline CDR1 and CDR2: ENHRY and SYGVKD. General study results and limits: Females outnumbered males among donors, who were mostly white British; clonal diversity was possibly underestimated. Regions 160-218 and 743-854 held dominance among vaccine-associated CD4 TCRs, which spanned spike. At baseline, seropositivity was found in only a handful of AZD1222 recipients. Nearly half of spike-specific TCRs reportedly go after variant regions that carry no mutations.

TCRdb keeps only in-frame clones here, not all; method: immunoSEQ multiplex PCR. The repertoire includes under 150,000 clones, over 75% of them detected once, and under 4.5% sits in the top ten. This clonotype was obtained from an adult in good health. The source material was peripheral blood, sampled on day 0 of AZD1222 vaccination. This sequence joins TRBV10-3 and TRBJ2-7; D gene unclear. CDR3 protein: CAISTASYEQYF. The CDR3 DNA reads as TGTGCCATCAGTACAGCCTCCTACGAGCAGTACTTC.